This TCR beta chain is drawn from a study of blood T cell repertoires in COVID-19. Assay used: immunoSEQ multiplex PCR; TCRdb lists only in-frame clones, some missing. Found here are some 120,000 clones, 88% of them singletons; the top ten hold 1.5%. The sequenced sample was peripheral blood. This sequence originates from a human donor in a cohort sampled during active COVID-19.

CDR3 DNA: TGTGCCAGCAGTGAGGGTCTAGCGGGACCGAACACCGGGGAGCTGTTTTTT. Translating gives CASSEGLAGPNTGELFF. This rearrangement joins TRBV2 to TRBJ2-2; 9 bases are shared with TRBD2. The V and J ends lost 3 bases and 0 bases, in that order; junction bases with no gene match: 5. There are 17 residues in the CDR3. In germline, CDR1 is SNHLY, CDR2 FYNNEI. Full variable domain (missing parts from reference TRBV2 and TRBJ2-2): EPEVTQTPSHQVTQMGQEVILRCVPISNHLYFYWYRQILGQKVEFLVSFYNNEISEKSEIFDDQFSVERPDGSNFTLKIRSTKLEDSAMYFCASSEGLAGPNTGELFFGEGSRLTVL.